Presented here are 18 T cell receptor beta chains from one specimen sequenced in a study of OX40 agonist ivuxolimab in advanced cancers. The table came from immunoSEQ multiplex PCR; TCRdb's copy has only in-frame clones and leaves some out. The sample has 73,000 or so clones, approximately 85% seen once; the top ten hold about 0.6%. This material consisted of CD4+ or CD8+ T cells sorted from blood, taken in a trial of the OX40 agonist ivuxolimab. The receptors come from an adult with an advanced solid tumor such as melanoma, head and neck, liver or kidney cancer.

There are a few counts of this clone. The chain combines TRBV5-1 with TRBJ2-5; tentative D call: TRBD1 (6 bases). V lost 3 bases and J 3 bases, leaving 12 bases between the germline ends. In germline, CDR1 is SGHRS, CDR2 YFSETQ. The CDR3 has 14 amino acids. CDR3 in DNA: TGCGCCAGCAGCTGGTCCACAGGGAAAGAGACCCAGTACTTC. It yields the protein CASSWSTGKETQYF.

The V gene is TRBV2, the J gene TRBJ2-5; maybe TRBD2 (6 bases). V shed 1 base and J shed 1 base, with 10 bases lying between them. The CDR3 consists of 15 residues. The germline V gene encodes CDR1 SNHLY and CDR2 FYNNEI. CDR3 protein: CASSEDAGSQETQYF. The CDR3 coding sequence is TGTGCCAGCAGTGAAGATGCGGGGAGCCAAGAGACCCAGTACTTC.

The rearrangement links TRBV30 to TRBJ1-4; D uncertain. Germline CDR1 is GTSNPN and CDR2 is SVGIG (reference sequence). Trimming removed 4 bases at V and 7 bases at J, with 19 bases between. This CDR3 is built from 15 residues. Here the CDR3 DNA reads TGTGCCTGGACAGGAGCCCCAACGGCGGCTGAAAAACTGTTTTTT. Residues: CAWTGAPTAAEKLFF.

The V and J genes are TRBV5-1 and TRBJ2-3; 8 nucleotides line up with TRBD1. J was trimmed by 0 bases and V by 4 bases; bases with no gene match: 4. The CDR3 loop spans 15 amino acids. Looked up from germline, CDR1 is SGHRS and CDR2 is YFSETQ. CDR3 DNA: TGCGCCAGCAGCGTCCGACAGGGGAGCACAGATACGCAGTATTTT. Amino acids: CASSVRQGSTDTQYF.

The CDR3 nucleotides are TGTGCCAGCACCAAGGGAGGCGGGACAGGTACTCTGAACACTGAAGCTTTCTTT. Protein product: CASTKGGGTGTLNTEAFF. The chain has TRBV2 and TRBJ1-1; TRBD1 aligns across 8 bases. Germline assignment: CDR1 SNHLY and CDR2 FYNNEI. V trimming: 7 bases; J trimming: 0 bases; junction bases outside the gene matches: 16. CDR3 length equals 18 residues. Complete variable domain (other parts from reference TRBV2 and TRBJ1-1): EPEVTQTPSHQVTQMGQEVILRCVPISNHLYFYWYRQILGQKVEFLVSFYNNEISEKSEIFDDQFSVERPDGSNFTLKIRSTKLEDSAMYFCASTKGGGTGTLNTEAFFGQGTRLTVV.

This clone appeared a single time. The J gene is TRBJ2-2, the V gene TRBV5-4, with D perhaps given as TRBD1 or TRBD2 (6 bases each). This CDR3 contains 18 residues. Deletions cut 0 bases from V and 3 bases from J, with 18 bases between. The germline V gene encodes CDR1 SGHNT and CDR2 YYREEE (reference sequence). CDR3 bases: TGTGCCAGCAGCTTGGGGAAAGGGGGGTTGGCGGACACCGGGGAGCTGTTTTTT. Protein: CASSLGKGGLADTGELFF.

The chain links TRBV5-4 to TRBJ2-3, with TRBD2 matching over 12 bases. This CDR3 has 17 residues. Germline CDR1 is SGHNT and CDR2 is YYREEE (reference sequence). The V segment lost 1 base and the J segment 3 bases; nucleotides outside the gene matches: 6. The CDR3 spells CASSLRLAGGWTDTQYF. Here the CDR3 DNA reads TGTGCCAGCAGCTTGCGGCTAGCGGGGGGGTGGACAGATACGCAGTATTTT.

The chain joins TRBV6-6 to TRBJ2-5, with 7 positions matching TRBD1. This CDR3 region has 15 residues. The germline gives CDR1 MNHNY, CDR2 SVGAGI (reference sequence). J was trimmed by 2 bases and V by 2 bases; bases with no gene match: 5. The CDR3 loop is CASSYPPGQQETQYF. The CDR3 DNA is TGTGCCAGCAGTTACCCGCCGGGACAGCAAGAGACCCAGTACTTC.

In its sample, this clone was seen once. In DNA, the CDR3 is TGCGCCAGCAGCTTGGTCGGGACTAGCGGGGGGGCCTACAATGAGCAGTTCTTC. This gives the protein CASSLVGTSGGAYNEQFF. The chain carries TRBV5-1 and TRBJ2-1; 16 bases match TRBD2. The germline V gene has CDR1 SGHRS and CDR2 YFSETQ. The V gene end was trimmed by 0 bases and the J gene end by 2 bases; junction bases not matched to a gene: 2. The CDR3 contains 18 residues.

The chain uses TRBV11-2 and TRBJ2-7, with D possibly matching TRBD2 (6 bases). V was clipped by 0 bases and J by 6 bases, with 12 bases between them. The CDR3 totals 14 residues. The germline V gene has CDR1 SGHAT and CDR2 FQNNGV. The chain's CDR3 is CASSLDLTSPEQYF. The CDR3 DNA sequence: TGTGCCAGCAGCTTAGATCTAACTAGCCCCGAGCAGTACTTC. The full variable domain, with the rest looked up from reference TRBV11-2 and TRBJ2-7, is EAGVAQSPRYKIIEKRQSVAFWCNPISGHATLYWYQQILGQGPKLLIQFQNNGVVDDSQLPKDRFSAERLKGVDSTLKIQPAKLEDSAVYLCASSLDLTSPEQYFGPGTRLTVT.

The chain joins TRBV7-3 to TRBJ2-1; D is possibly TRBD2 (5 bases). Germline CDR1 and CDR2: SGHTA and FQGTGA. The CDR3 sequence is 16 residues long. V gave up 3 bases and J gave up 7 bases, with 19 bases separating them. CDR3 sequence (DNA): TGTGCCAGCAGCTTCGGCCAGGTTAAATCGGGGAATGAGCAGTTCTTC. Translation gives CASSFGQVKSGNEQFF.

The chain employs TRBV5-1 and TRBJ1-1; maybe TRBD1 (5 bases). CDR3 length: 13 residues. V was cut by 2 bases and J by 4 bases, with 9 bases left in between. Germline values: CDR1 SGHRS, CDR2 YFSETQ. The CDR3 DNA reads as TGCGCCAGCAGCTTCGGGGCTGGCACTGAAGCTTTCTTT. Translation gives CASSFGAGTEAFF. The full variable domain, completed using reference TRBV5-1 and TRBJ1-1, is KAGVTQTPRYLIKTRGQQVTLSCSPISGHRSVSWYQQTPGQGLQFLFEYFSETQRNKGNFPGRFSGRQFSNSRSEMNVSTLELGDSALYLCASSFGAGTEAFFGQGTRLTVV.

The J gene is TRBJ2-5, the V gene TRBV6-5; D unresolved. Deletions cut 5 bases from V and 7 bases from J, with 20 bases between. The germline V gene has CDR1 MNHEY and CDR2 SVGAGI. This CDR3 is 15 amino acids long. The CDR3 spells CASSPPGRQITTQYF. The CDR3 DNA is TGTGCCAGCAGTCCCCCTGGCCGTCAAATTACGACCCAGTACTTC.

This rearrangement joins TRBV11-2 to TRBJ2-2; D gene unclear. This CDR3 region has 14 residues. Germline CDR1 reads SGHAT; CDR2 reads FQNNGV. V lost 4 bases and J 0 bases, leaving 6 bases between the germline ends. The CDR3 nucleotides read TGTGCCAGCAGCTCGGGTCCGAACACCGGGGAGCTGTTTTTT. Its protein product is CASSSGPNTGELFF.

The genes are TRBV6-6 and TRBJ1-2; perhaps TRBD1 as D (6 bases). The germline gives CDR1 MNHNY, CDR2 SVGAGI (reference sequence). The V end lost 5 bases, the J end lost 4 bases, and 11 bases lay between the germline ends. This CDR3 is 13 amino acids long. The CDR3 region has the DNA TGTGCCAGCAGTACCGACAGGTTCTATGGCTACACCTTC. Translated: CASSTDRFYGYTF.

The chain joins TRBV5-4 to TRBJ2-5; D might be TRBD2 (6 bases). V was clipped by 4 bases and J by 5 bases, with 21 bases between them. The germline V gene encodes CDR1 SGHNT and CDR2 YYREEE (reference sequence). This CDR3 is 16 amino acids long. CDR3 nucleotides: TGTGCCAGCAGCCCCGTGGGGGGATTGAAAGGGGAGACCCAGTACTTC. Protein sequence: CASSPVGGLKGETQYF.

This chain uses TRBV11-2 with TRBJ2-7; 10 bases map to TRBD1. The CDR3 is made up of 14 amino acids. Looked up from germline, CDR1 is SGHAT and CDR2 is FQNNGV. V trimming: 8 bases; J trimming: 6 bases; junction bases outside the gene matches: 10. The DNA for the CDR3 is TGTGCCAGCTCGCAAACCGGGACAGGGGTCGAGCAGTACTTC. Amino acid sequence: CASSQTGTGVEQYF.

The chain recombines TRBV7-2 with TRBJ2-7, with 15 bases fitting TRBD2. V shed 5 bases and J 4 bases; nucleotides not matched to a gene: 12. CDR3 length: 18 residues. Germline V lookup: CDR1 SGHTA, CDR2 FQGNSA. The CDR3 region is CASSRTGLAGGLPYEQYF. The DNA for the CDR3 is TGTGCCAGCAGCCGTACGGGACTAGCGGGGGGCCTTCCGTACGAGCAGTACTTC.